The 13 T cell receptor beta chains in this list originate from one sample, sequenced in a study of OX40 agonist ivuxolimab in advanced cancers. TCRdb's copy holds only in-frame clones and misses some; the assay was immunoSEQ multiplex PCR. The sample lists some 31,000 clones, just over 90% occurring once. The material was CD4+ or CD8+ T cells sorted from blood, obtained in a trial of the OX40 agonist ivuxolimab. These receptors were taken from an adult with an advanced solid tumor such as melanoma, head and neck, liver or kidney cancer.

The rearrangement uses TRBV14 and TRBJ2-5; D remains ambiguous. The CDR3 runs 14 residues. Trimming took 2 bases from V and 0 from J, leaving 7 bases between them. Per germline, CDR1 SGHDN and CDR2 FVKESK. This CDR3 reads CASSQTRYQETQYF. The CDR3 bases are TGTGCCAGCAGCCAAACACGGTACCAAGAGACCCAGTACTTC.

The DNA of the CDR3 is TGTGCCAGTAGTCACCTCGTGGGTCCGCACACAGATACGCAGTATTTT. Its protein product is CASSHLVGPHTDTQYF. The V and J genes are TRBV19 and TRBJ2-3, with no clear D. The CDR3 is 16 residues long. CDR1 LNHDA and CDR2 SQIVND come from the germline V gene (reference sequence). The V end was cut by 5 bases, the J end by 2 bases, with 17 bases between.

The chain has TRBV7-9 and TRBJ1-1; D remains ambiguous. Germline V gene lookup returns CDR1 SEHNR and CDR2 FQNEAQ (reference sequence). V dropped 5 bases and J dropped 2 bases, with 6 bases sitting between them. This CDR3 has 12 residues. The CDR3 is CASSRTNTEAFF. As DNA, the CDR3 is TGTGCCAGCAGCCGAACAAACACTGAAGCTTTCTTT.

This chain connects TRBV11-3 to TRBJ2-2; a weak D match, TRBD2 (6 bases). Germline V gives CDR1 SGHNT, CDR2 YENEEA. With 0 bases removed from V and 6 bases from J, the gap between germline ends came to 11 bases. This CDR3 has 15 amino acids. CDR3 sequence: CASSLDPGGAGELFF. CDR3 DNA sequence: TGTGCCAGCAGCTTAGATCCGGGCGGGGCCGGGGAGCTGTTTTTT.

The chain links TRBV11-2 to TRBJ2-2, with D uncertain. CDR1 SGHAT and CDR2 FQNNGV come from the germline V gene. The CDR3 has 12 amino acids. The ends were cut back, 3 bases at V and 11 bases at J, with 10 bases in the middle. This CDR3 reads CASSFGGLELFF. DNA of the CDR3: TGTGCCAGCAGCTTCGGCGGCCTCGAGCTGTTTTTT.

The CDR3 nucleotides read TGTGCCAGCAGCTTAATTTCTGTGGGGATGAACACTGAAGCTTTCTTT. Translation: CASSLISVGMNTEAFF. The genes are TRBV7-9 and TRBJ1-1; no clear D gene. The V end lost 2 bases, the J end lost 0 bases, and 13 bases lay between the germline ends. Germline loops: CDR1 SEHNR, CDR2 FQNEAQ (reference sequence). This CDR3 has 16 amino acids.

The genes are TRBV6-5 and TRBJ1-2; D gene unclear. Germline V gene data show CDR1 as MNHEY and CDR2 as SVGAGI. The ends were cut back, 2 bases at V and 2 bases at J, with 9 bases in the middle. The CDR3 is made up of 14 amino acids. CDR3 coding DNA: TGTGCCAGCAGTTACCTAAAGAAGAACTATGGCTACACCTTC. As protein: CASSYLKKNYGYTF.

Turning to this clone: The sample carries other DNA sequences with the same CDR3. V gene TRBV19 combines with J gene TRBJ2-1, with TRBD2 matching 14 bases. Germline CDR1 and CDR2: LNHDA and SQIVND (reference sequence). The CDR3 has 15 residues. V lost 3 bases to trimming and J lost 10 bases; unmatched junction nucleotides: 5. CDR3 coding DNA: TGTGCCAGTAGTATCGGACTAGCGGGAGGCAACGAGCAGTTCTTC. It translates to CASSIGLAGGNEQFF.

This CDR3 reads CASKEGGQPQHF. The CDR3 coding sequence is TGTGCCAGCAAAGAGGGGGGTCAGCCCCAGCATTTT. The V gene is TRBV6-1, the J gene TRBJ1-5, with a weak D call TRBD1 (6 bases). V dropped 7 bases and J dropped 6 bases, with 10 bases sitting between them. The CDR3 is made up of 12 amino acids. Per the germline V gene, CDR1 is MNHNS and CDR2 is SASEGT.

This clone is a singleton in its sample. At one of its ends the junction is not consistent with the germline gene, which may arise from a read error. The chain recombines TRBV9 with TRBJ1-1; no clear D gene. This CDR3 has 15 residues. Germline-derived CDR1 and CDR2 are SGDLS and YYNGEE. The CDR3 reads CASSAYGELNTEAFF. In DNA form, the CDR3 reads TGTGCCAGCAGCGCCTACGGGGAGCTGAATACTGAAGCTTTCTTT. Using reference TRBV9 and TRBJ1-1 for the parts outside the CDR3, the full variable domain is DSGVTQTPKHLITATGQRVTLRCSPRSGDLSVYWYQQSLDQGLQFLIQYYNGEERAKGNILERFSAQQFPDLHSELNLSSLELGDSALYFCASSAYGELNTEAFFGQGTRLTVV.

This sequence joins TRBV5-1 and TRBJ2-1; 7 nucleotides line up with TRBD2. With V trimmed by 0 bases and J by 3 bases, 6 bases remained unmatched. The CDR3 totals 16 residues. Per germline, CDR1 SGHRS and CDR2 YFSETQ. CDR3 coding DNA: TGCGCCAGCAGCTTGGGTCTAGCGGAGGTCTACAATGAGCAGTTCTTC. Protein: CASSLGLAEVYNEQFF.

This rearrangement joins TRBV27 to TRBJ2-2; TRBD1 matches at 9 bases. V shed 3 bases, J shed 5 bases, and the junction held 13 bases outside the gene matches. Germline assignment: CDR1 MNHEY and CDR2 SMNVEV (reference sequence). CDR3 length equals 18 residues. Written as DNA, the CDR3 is TGTGCCAGCAGTTTCCTCGGCGCGGGACAGGGCAAGACCGGGGAGCTGTTTTTT. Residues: CASSFLGAGQGKTGELFF.

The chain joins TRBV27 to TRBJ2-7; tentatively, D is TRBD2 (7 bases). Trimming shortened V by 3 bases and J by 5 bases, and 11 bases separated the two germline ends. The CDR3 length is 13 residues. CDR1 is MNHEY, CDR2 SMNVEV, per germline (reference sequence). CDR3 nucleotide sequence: TGTGCCAGCAGTTTCGGGGGGCATCACGAGCAGTACTTC. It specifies CASSFGGHHEQYF.